These 4 T cell receptor beta chains originate from one sample sequenced in a study of CD8+CD57+ T cells in acquired aplastic anemia. Genomic DNA, serving as template, underwent TCR beta VDJ and CDR3 profiling. Each CDR3 protein is one row after TCRdb ran MiXCR on the reads. This sample has hundreds of thousands of distinct CDR3 sequences; roughly a third occur once, and the top ten carry less than 1%. The authors sequenced patients whose flow cytometry had shown CD8+CD57+ cell expansion. The sequenced sample consisted of sorted CD4+, CD8+, or CD8+CD57+ T cells (not recorded which) from PBMCs. The source is a human donor with aplastic anemia.

Ten or more counts support this clonotype. The chain uses TRBV24-1 and TRBJ2-7; 10 nucleotides line up with TRBD2. Germline assignment: CDR1 KGHDR and CDR2 SFDVKD. This CDR3 spans 16 amino acids. V shed 9 bases and J 4 bases; nucleotides not matched to a gene: 14. The CDR3 region is CATFKTGTSDRYEQYF. The CDR3 region has the DNA TGTGCCACCTTTAAAACCGGGACTAGCGACCGGTACGAGCAGTACTTC.

This clonotype was recorded many times. The V gene is TRBV20-1, the J gene TRBJ1-1; D unclear. V was cut by 3 bases and J by 0 bases, with 5 bases left in between. Germline V lookup: CDR1 DFQATT, CDR2 SNEGSKA (reference sequence). This CDR3 has 12 amino acids. CDR3 residues: CSASHLNTEAFF. The CDR3 coding sequence is TGCAGTGCTAGTCACTTGAACACTGAAGCTTTCTTT.

This clonotype was seen repeatedly, ten times or more. The chain carries TRBV2 and TRBJ2-7, with D unresolved. In germline, CDR1 is SNHLY, CDR2 FYNNEI. The V end was cut by 8 bases, the J end by 0 bases, with 8 bases between. The CDR3 spans 12 residues. The CDR3 loop reads CASAWDSYEQYF. CDR3 coding DNA: TGTGCCAGCGCGTGGGACTCCTACGAGCAGTACTTC.

As to this clonotype: One end of the junction varies from germline; a read error may be responsible. V usage is TRBV6-1 and J usage is TRBJ2-7, with TRBD1 identical over 7 bases. The CDR3 contains 15 residues. From germline, CDR1 is MNHNS and CDR2 SASEGT. The CDR3 loop reads CVSSEALGQSYEQYF. For the CDR3, the DNA is TGTGTCAGCAGTGAAGCGCTGGGACAGTCCTACGAGCAGTACTTC.